Listed below are T cell receptor beta chains from one sample, sequenced in a study of cytotoxic CD8 clonotypes in ibrutinib-treated CLL. Sequencing used immunoSEQ multiplex PCR; TCRdb keeps in-frame clones, though not all of them. Of roughly 190,000 clones detected, 72% appear once; the ten largest clones hold 13%. The material was PBMCs, obtained after 24 months of ibrutinib treatment. The receptors originated from a human donor with chronic lymphocytic leukemia. Both conserved end residues are part of each CDR3. D genes are given only for firm matches. Expanded clones are given a class, and other clones once, few, many or no size at all.

CASSSRTFRVYSEAFF	TGTGCCAGCAGCTCGAGGACATTCCGGGTGTATTCTGAAGCTTTCTTT	TRBV5-6	16	once	TRBJ1-1	.
CASSFVVNYGYTF	TGTGCCAGCAGCTTTGTTGTTAACTATGGCTACACCTTC	TRBV5-8	13	.	TRBJ1-2	.
CSVEGPTGGYEQYF	TGCAGCGTTGAAGGCCCAACAGGGGGGTACGAGCAGTACTTC	TRBV29-1	14	.	TRBJ2-7	TRBD1
CASSSGVSGPYNEQFF	TGTGCCAGCAGCTCAGGGGTTAGCGGACCATACAATGAGCAGTTCTTC	TRBV7-3	16	.	TRBJ2-1	.
CASSYSIAGYEKLFF	TGTGCCAGCAGTTACTCGATCGCAGGTTATGAAAAACTGTTTTTT	TRBV6-6	15	few	TRBJ1-4	.
CASSSGQGNTEAFF	TGCGCCAGCAGCTCCGGACAGGGGAACACTGAAGCTTTCTTT	TRBV5-1	14	.	TRBJ1-1	TRBD1
CASSSRTEGRGEQFF	TGTGCCAGCAGTTCCAGGACAGAGGGGAGAGGTGAGCAGTTCTTC	TRBV28	15	.	TRBJ2-1	.
CASSVDGRVYEQYF	TGTGCCAGCAGCGTGGATGGCAGGGTCTACGAGCAGTACTTC	TRBV5-4	14	.	TRBJ2-7	.
CASSLMGEFYGYTF	TGTGCCAGCAGCTTAATGGGGGAGTTCTATGGCTACACCTTC	TRBV7-9	14	few	TRBJ1-2	.
CASSLSPSGDEQFF	TGTGCCAGCAGCTTGAGTCCTAGCGGGGATGAGCAGTTCTTC	TRBV7-3	14	few	TRBJ2-1	TRBD2
CASSLYFYNEQFF	TGTGCCAGCAGCCTGTATTTCTACAATGAGCAGTTCTTC	TRBV5-8	13	.	TRBJ2-1	.
CASSGGTTFQYF	TGTGCCAGTAGTGGGGGGACTACCTTTCAGTACTTC	TRBV19	12	.	TRBJ2-7	TRBD2
CAWRRTGGLEQFF	TGTGCCTGGAGAAGGACAGGGGGTCTTGAGCAGTTCTTC	TRBV30	13	.	TRBJ2-1	TRBD1
CASSSRWKLFYEQYF	TGTGCCAGTAGTTCCCGTTGGAAACTCTTTTACGAGCAGTACTTC	TRBV19	15	.	TRBJ2-7	.
CASTVTSGRGYEQYF	TGTGCCAGTACCGTGACTAGCGGGAGGGGTTACGAGCAGTACTTC	TRBV19	15	.	TRBJ2-7	TRBD2
CASSLFGDRKETQYF	TGTGCCAGCAGCTTATTTGGGGACAGAAAAGAGACCCAGTACTTC	TRBV7-3	15	.	TRBJ2-5	TRBD1
CASSQELGRGAYNEQFF	TGCGCCAGCAGCCAAGAACTTGGCAGGGGGGCCTACAATGAGCAGTTCTTC	TRBV4-3	17	.	TRBJ2-1	.
CASSLVPRGTTNYGYTF	TGTGCCAGCAGCTTAGTCCCCAGGGGGACTACTAACTATGGCTACACCTTC	TRBV7-2	17	.	TRBJ1-2	TRBD1
CAFTPITSGTYNEQFF	TGTGCCTTTACCCCCATTACTAGCGGGACTTACAATGAGCAGTTCTTC	TRBV30	16	.	TRBJ2-1	TRBD2
CAWNRVGYEQYF	TGTGCCTGGAACAGGGTGGGTTACGAGCAGTACTTC	TRBV30	12	.	TRBJ2-7	.
CASKLAGPHEQYF	TGTGCCAGCAAACTAGCGGGACCCCACGAGCAGTACTTC	TRBV5-6	13	.	TRBJ2-7	TRBD2
CATSSGWGNIQYF	TGTGCCACCAGCAGCGGTTGGGGGAACATTCAGTACTTC	TRBV15	13	.	TRBJ2-4	.
CASSEIRPGKLNTEAFF	TGTGCCAGCAGTGAAATCCGCCCCGGCAAATTGAACACTGAAGCTTTCTTT	TRBV28	17	few	TRBJ1-1	.
CASSERGTEAFF	TGTGCCAGCAGTGAACGGGGGACTGAAGCTTTCTTT	TRBV2	12	few	TRBJ1-1	.
CASSFGQGASDEQYF	TGTGCCAGCAGTTTCGGACAGGGGGCGAGTGACGAGCAGTACTTC	TRBV28	15	.	TRBJ2-7	TRBD1
CASSYTGTYEQYF	TGTGCCAGCAGCTACACAGGGACCTACGAGCAGTACTTC	TRBV6-5	13	few	TRBJ2-7	.
CASSPVLAGRSEQYF	TGTGCCAGCTCACCAGTCCTAGCGGGAAGGTCCGAGCAGTACTTC	TRBV18	15	.	TRBJ2-7	TRBD2
CASSSGTGSYNEQFF	TGTGCCAGCAGCTCGGGGACAGGCTCCTACAATGAGCAGTTCTTC	TRBV28	15	once	TRBJ2-1	TRBD1
CASSLGSLGLTDTQYF	TGTGCCAGCAGCTTAGGGTCCCTGGGACTCACAGATACGCAGTATTTT	TRBV11-3	16	once	TRBJ2-3	.
CASSLNYEQYF	TGTGCCAGCAGTTTAAACTACGAGCAGTACTTC	TRBV28	11	once	TRBJ2-7	.
CASQLAGGLEQYF	TGTGCCAGCCAACTAGCGGGAGGGCTTGAGCAGTACTTC	TRBV7-6	13	.	TRBJ2-7	TRBD2
CATSSPEDRSSYEQYF	TGTGCCACCAGCAGTCCGGAGGACAGGAGCTCCTACGAGCAGTACTTC	TRBV15	16	.	TRBJ2-7	TRBD1
CASSMLNQPQHF	TGTGCCAGTAGTATGCTTAATCAGCCCCAGCATTTT	TRBV19	12	few	TRBJ1-5	.
CASSQEYSTDTQYF	TGTGCCAGCAGCCAAGAATACAGCACAGATACGCAGTATTTT	TRBV4-2	14	few	TRBJ2-3	.
CASSADKRYTDTQYF	TGCGCCAGCAGCGCGGACAAGAGATACACAGATACGCAGTATTTT	TRBV4-3	15	.	TRBJ2-3	.
CASSPDRGGYEKLFF	TGTGCCAGCAGCCCCGACAGGGGTGGGTACGAAAAACTGTTTTTT	TRBV7-2	15	.	TRBJ1-4	TRBD1
CASTPLEIIETQYF	TGTGCCAGCACCCCGTTGGAGATCATAGAGACCCAGTACTTC	TRBV7-2	14	.	TRBJ2-5	.
CASSLGQRNQPQHF	TGTGCCAGCAGCTTAGGCCAACGCAATCAGCCCCAGCATTTT	TRBV5-6	14	.	TRBJ1-5	.
CASSGGPSPGSRETQYF	TGTGCCAGCAGCGGCGGACCCTCCCCGGGATCAAGGGAGACCCAGTACTTC	TRBV7-6	17	.	TRBJ2-5	.
CASSEVGGIHQPQHF	TGTGCCAGCAGCGAGGTGGGGGGGATACATCAGCCCCAGCATTTT	TRBV2	15	once	TRBJ1-5	.
CASRTEEGTEAFF	TGTGCCAGCAGAACAGAGGAGGGCACTGAAGCTTTCTTT	TRBV2	13	.	TRBJ1-1	.
CASSLFGTSGQETQYF	TGTGCCAGCAGCTTGTTTGGGACTAGCGGCCAAGAGACCCAGTACTTC	TRBV5-6	16	.	TRBJ2-5	TRBD2